The rows below give T cell receptor beta chains drawn from one sample of a study of blood T cell repertoires in COVID-19. The table came from immunoSEQ multiplex PCR; TCRdb's copy has only in-frame clones and leaves some out. The repertoire includes around 280,000 clones, around nine tenths of them detected once, and 6% to 7% sits in the top ten. Specimen: PBMCs or T cells enriched from blood (not recorded which). The origin of the receptors is a woman aged 40 to 50 who had recovered from COVID-19. Both conserved end residues are part of each CDR3. A D gene is named only where the DNA matches it firmly. Not every row has a clone size; where given, it reads once, few, many or a size class.

TRBJ1-1 | . | . | TRBV7-3 | CASSLSPAAMNTEAFF | TGTGCCAGCAGCTTAAGTCCGGCGGCAATGAACACTGAAGCTTTCTTT
TRBJ2-2 | TRBD2 | . | TRBV7-2 | CASRPGLAVTGELFF | TGTGCCAGCAGACCGGGACTAGCGGTCACCGGGGAGCTGTTTTTT
TRBJ2-4 | TRBD1 | . | TRBV5-1 | CASSFQGQGGNIQYF | TGCGCCAGCAGCTTCCAGGGACAGGGGGGAAACATTCAGTACTTC
TRBJ2-7 | TRBD2 | once | TRBV19 | CASSMGTSGRSKYEQYF | TGTGCCAGTAGTATGGGGACTAGCGGGAGGAGTAAGTACGAGCAGTACTTC
TRBJ1-5 | TRBD1 | . | TRBV7-6 | CASSLGQGSNQPQHF | TGTGCCAGCAGCCTCGGACAGGGTAGCAATCAGCCCCAGCATTTT
TRBJ2-2 | . | once | TRBV19 | CASREGQTNTGELFF | TGTGCCAGTAGGGAGGGACAGACGAACACCGGGGAGCTGTTTTTT
TRBJ2-2 | . | once | TRBV5-1 | CASSSGRVSETGELFF | TGCGCCAGCAGCTCTGGGCGGGTCTCGGAAACCGGGGAGCTGTTTTTT
TRBJ1-2 | TRBD1 | . | TRBV28 | CASSPRQGQGGYTF | TGTGCCAGCAGCCCCCGACAGGGCCAAGGCGGCTACACCTTC
TRBJ2-2 | TRBD2 | few | TRBV10-2 | CASSETGRPDTGELFF | TGCGCCAGCAGTGAGACCGGGAGGCCGGACACCGGGGAGCTGTTTTTT
TRBJ2-1 | . | . | TRBV14 | CASSHGLPNEQFF | TGTGCCAGCAGCCACGGACTACCAAATGAGCAGTTCTTC
TRBJ1-5 | . | . | TRBV30 | CAWSGGLPNQPQHF | TGTGCCTGGAGTGGGGGACTTCCCAATCAGCCCCAGCATTTT
TRBJ1-6 | . | . | TRBV18 | CASSQVIGGSPLHF | TGTGCCAGCTCCCAGGTTATTGGGGGCTCACCCCTCCACTTT